Listed here are 32 T cell receptor beta chains from one sample, sequenced in a study of cytomegalovirus exposure and HLA in healthy donors. With 60 Vbeta and 13 Jbeta primers, the PCR was carried out. Generated by immunoSEQ multiplex PCR, the TCRdb table keeps only in-frame clones and is missing some. This repertoire shows 190,000 or so clones, 80% found once; its top ten account for 0.65%. Specimen: PBMCs. The receptor set was obtained from a boy aged 5-17 years in good health and CMV-seronegative.

This chain joins TRBV25-1 and TRBJ1-2, with TRBD1 matching over 7 bases. V was pared by 2 bases and J by 4 bases, with 7 bases of the junction left unmatched. The CDR3 runs to 15 residues. Germline lookup yields CDR1 MGHDK and CDR2 SYGVNS. The CDR3, as DNA: TGTGCCAGCAGTGAAAGCTCGACAGGGAGCTATGGCTACACCTTC. Residues: CASSESSTGSYGYTF.

The rearrangement uses TRBV6-6 and TRBJ2-5, with D tentatively TRBD1 (6 bases). V lost 6 bases to trimming and J lost 5 bases, with 16 bases between them. CDR3 length: 14 residues. The V gene's germline CDR1 is MNHNY and CDR2 SVGAGI (reference sequence). The CDR3, as DNA: TGTGCCAGCAGACCTGAATGGGGGCGGGAGACCCAGTACTTC. Protein product: CASRPEWGRETQYF.

CDR3 loop: CASSQEYYYGYTF. DNA for the CDR3: TGTGCCAGCAGCCAAGAATATTACTATGGCTACACCTTC. The J gene is TRBJ1-2, the V gene TRBV14; D remains unclear. The CDR3 consists of 13 residues. Germline V gene data show CDR1 as SGHDN and CDR2 as FVKESK. The V end was cut by 0 bases, the J end by 3 bases, with 5 bases between.

J is TRBJ2-3 and V is TRBV27; D is ambiguous. Between the trimmed V and J ends, which lost 5 bases and 2 bases, there was a span of 5 bases. CDR1 is MNHEY and CDR2 is SMNVEV in the germline V gene (reference sequence). CDR3 length: 12 residues. CDR3 region: CASSLNTDTQYF. The DNA of the CDR3 is TGTGCCAGCAGTCTAAACACAGATACGCAGTATTTT.

This sequence joins TRBV30 and TRBJ1-1; 8 nucleotides line up with TRBD1. Trimming cost V 4 bases and J 4 bases; bases outside gene matches: 8. The CDR3 totals 14 residues. Germline loops: CDR1 GTSNPN, CDR2 SVGIG (reference sequence). CDR3 nucleotides: TGTGCCTGGAACCGGGACAGGCTGGGCACTGAAGCTTTCTTT. It encodes CAWNRDRLGTEAFF. Using reference TRBV30 and TRBJ1-1 for the parts outside the CDR3, the full variable domain is SQTIHQWPATLVQPVGSPLSLECTVEGTSNPNLYWYRQAAGRGLQLLFYSVGIGQISSEVPQNLSASRPQDRQFILSSKKLLLSDSGFYLCAWNRDRLGTEAFFGQGTRLTVV.

J is TRBJ1-1 and V is TRBV27; the D is unclear. Germline values: CDR1 MNHEY, CDR2 SMNVEV (reference sequence). The CDR3 contains 15 residues. Trimming shortened V by 6 bases and J by 0 bases, and 14 bases separated the two germline ends. In DNA form, the CDR3 reads TGTGCCAGCAGCCTAACTCAAACCTTGAACACTGAAGCTTTCTTT. Its translation is CASSLTQTLNTEAFF.

The rearrangement links TRBV10-2 to TRBJ2-1; 10 bases align to TRBD1. The V segment lost 8 bases and the J segment 8 bases; nucleotides outside the gene matches: 15. Germline CDR1 reads WSHSY; CDR2 reads SAAADI. CDR3 length equals 16 residues. For the CDR3, the DNA is TGCGCCAGCCGCGTCCCCCGGGACAGGGGAGGCCATGAGCAGTTCTTC. This encodes CASRVPRDRGGHEQFF.

V and J are TRBV19 and TRBJ1-2, with 8 bases that match TRBD1. This CDR3 comprises 15 residues. V shed 3 bases and J 5 bases; nucleotides not matched to a gene: 8. Germline-derived CDR1 and CDR2 are LNHDA and SQIVND (reference sequence). The chain's CDR3 is CASSIDWTGTYGYTF. In DNA form, the CDR3 reads TGTGCCAGTAGTATCGATTGGACAGGGACTTATGGCTACACCTTC. The full variable domain, rest sourced from reference TRBV19 and TRBJ1-2, is DGGITQSPKYLFRKEGQNVTLSCEQNLNHDAMYWYRQDPGQGLRLIYYSQIVNDFQKGDIAEGYSVSREKKESFPLTVTSAQKNPTAFYLCASSIDWTGTYGYTFGSGTRLTVV.

This rearrangement joins TRBV30 to TRBJ1-2; 8 nucleotides align to TRBD1. CDR1 is GTSNPN and CDR2 is SVGIG in the germline V gene (reference sequence). The CDR3 extends over 14 amino acids. V dropped 1 base and J dropped 7; count of bases not matched to a gene: 8. In nucleotides, the CDR3 is TGTGCCTGGAGTGACTCTCCGACAGGGGTTGGCTACACCTTC. The encoded protein is CAWSDSPTGVGYTF. Full variable domain (missing parts from reference TRBV30 and TRBJ1-2): SQTIHQWPATLVQPVGSPLSLECTVEGTSNPNLYWYRQAAGRGLQLLFYSVGIGQISSEVPQNLSASRPQDRQFILSSKKLLLSDSGFYLCAWSDSPTGVGYTFGSGTRLTVV.

This clone showed up just a few times. The J gene is TRBJ2-3, the V gene TRBV10-3; D is possibly TRBD2 (6 bases). With 3 bases removed from V and 0 bases from J, the gap between germline ends came to 13 bases. Germline CDR1 reads ENHRY; CDR2 reads SYGVKD. This CDR3 has 16 amino acids. CDR3 sequence reads: CAISDLGGMSTDTQYF. DNA of the CDR3: TGTGCCATCAGTGATTTGGGGGGTATGAGCACAGATACGCAGTATTTT.

The chain joins TRBV9 to TRBJ2-3; 14 nucleotides agree with TRBD2. Germline V gene sequence: CDR1 SGDLS, CDR2 YYNGEE. The CDR3 loop spans 20 amino acids. J lost 0 bases, V lost 4 bases, and 13 bases had no gene match. This CDR3 is CASSQTGTSGSVKSTDTQYF. CDR3 DNA sequence: TGTGCCAGCAGCCAAACCGGGACTAGCGGGAGCGTTAAGAGCACAGATACGCAGTATTTT.

The chain links TRBV11-2 to TRBJ1-4; D is perhaps TRBD1 (6 bases). Germline assignment: CDR1 SGHAT and CDR2 FQNNGV. The ends were cut back, 4 bases at V and 7 bases at J, with 22 bases in the middle. This CDR3 is built from 17 residues. DNA of the CDR3: TGTGCCAGCAGCTCTGGAATGGTGTGGGGGCCGGGTGAAAAACTGTTTTTT. Its translation: CASSSGMVWGPGEKLFF. The variable domain in full, completed from reference TRBV11-2 and TRBJ1-4, reads EAGVAQSPRYKIIEKRQSVAFWCNPISGHATLYWYQQILGQGPKLLIQFQNNGVVDDSQLPKDRFSAERLKGVDSTLKIQPAKLEDSAVYLCASSSGMVWGPGEKLFFGSGTQLSVL.

The V gene is TRBV27, the J gene TRBJ2-7, with 11 bases aligning to TRBD2. The CDR3 runs to 14 residues. The J segment lost 3 bases and the V segment lost 5 bases, leaving 3 bases of the junction unmatched. Germline V gene sequence: CDR1 MNHEY, CDR2 SMNVEV (reference sequence). The CDR3 is CASSGLAGLYEQYF. In nucleotides, the CDR3 is TGTGCCAGCAGTGGACTAGCGGGCCTCTACGAGCAGTACTTC.

V usage is TRBV6-6 and J usage is TRBJ2-7, with 8 bases matching TRBD2. The CDR3 length is 15 residues. Germline V gene lookup returns CDR1 MNHNY and CDR2 SVGAGI (reference sequence). After removal of 4 bases from V and 6 bases from J, the junction contained 11 bases not matched to a gene. The CDR3 reads CASSFVSGRTFEQYF. CDR3 DNA sequence: TGTGCCAGCAGTTTCGTCAGCGGGAGAACCTTCGAGCAGTACTTC.

The chain joins TRBV9 to TRBJ2-1; the D is unclear. The germline gives CDR1 SGDLS, CDR2 YYNGEE. This CDR3 is 15 amino acids long. Trimming took off 4 bases at V and 6 bases at J, with 17 bases between the two ends. CDR3 nucleotides: TGTGCCAGCAGCCCAAGCGCTTTCGACCGCAATGAGCAGTTCTTC. It codes for CASSPSAFDRNEQFF. The full variable domain, completed using reference TRBV9 and TRBJ2-1, is DSGVTQTPKHLITATGQRVTLRCSPRSGDLSVYWYQQSLDQGLQFLIQYYNGEERAKGNILERFSAQQFPDLHSELNLSSLELGDSALYFCASSPSAFDRNEQFFGPGTRLTVL.

This sequence joins TRBV10-3 and TRBJ2-7; a possible D gene is TRBD1 (6 bases). The V gene lost 4 bases and the J gene lost 7 bases, with 17 bases spanning the gap. Germline V gene lookup returns CDR1 ENHRY and CDR2 SYGVKD. The length of the CDR3 is 14 residues. CDR3 loop: CAISGTVQRSEQYF. In nucleotides, the CDR3 is TGTGCCATCAGTGGGACAGTGCAGCGTAGTGAGCAGTACTTC.

This chain uses TRBV7-2 with TRBJ2-7, with D possibly matching TRBD2 (5 bases). V was shortened by 3 bases and J by 6 bases, with 9 bases between the two germline ends. Germline CDR1 is SGHTA and CDR2 is FQGNSA. The CDR3 consists of 12 residues. CDR3 sequence (DNA): TGTGCCAGCAGCTTCGGGGTTGGCGAGCAGTACTTC. This sequence encodes CASSFGVGEQYF.

The rearrangement uses TRBV7-2 and TRBJ2-5; tentative D call: TRBD1 (8 bases). Between the trimmed V and J ends, which lost 4 bases and 4 bases, there was a span of 16 bases. The CDR3 runs 15 residues. CDR1 is SGHTA, CDR2 FQGNSA, per germline. The CDR3 protein is CASSSMDREGETQYF. The CDR3 DNA is TGTGCCAGCAGCTCAATGGACAGGGAGGGAGAGACCCAGTACTTC. The whole variable domain, filled in from reference TRBV7-2 and TRBJ2-5, reads GAGVSQSPSNKVTEKGKDVELRCDPISGHTALYWYRQSLGQGLEFLIYFQGNSAPDKSGLPSDRFSAERTGGSVSTLTIQRTQQEDSAVYLCASSSMDREGETQYFGPGTRLLVL.

J is TRBJ2-3 and V is TRBV5-1; D is perhaps TRBD1 (5 bases). V lost 4 bases and J 3 bases, leaving 9 bases between the germline ends. This CDR3 comprises 13 residues. Germline V gene data show CDR1 as SGHRS and CDR2 as YFSETQ. This chain's CDR3 is CASSPTETDTQYF. CDR3 bases: TGCGCCAGCAGCCCGACAGAGACAGATACGCAGTATTTT.

This clone was seen a handful of times. This chain uses TRBV4-2 with TRBJ1-2, with 7 bases fitting TRBD1. This CDR3 contains 14 residues. Germline CDR1 reads LGHNA; CDR2 reads YNFKEQ. The V and J ends lost 1 base and 7 bases, in that order; junction bases with no gene match: 6. CDR3 sequence (DNA): TGTGCCAGCAGCCAAGTGGACAGGAGGACTGGCTACACCTTC. It codes for CASSQVDRRTGYTF.

The rearrangement uses TRBV7-9 and TRBJ2-7; no clear D. V was clipped by 5 bases and J by 2 bases, with 16 bases between them. The CDR3 is 15 residues long. Germline CDR1 reads SEHNR; CDR2 reads FQNEAQ (reference sequence). The CDR3 region has the DNA TGTGCCAGCAGCGATCAAGCCGGCGGTGCCTACGAGCAGTACTTC. Translated: CASSDQAGGAYEQYF.

The rearrangement links TRBV4-1 to TRBJ1-1, with D hard to call. Germline V CDR1 and CDR2: MGHRA, YSYEKL. Trimming took 2 bases from V and 7 from J, leaving 20 bases between them. This CDR3 is 16 amino acids long. The chain's CDR3 is CASSQIPRVVLGEAFF. The DNA of the CDR3 is TGCGCCAGCAGCCAAATACCCCGGGTCGTTCTGGGTGAAGCTTTCTTT.

The chain couples TRBV19 to TRBJ2-2, with 14 bases fitting TRBD2. V gave up 5 bases and J gave up 4 bases; unmatched junction bases: 12. The CDR3 has 19 residues. Per the germline V gene, CDR1 is LNHDA and CDR2 is SQIVND (reference sequence). The CDR3 loop is CASSPRLAGGPVSTGELFF. The DNA for the CDR3 is TGTGCCAGTAGTCCGAGACTAGCGGGAGGGCCTGTAAGCACCGGGGAGCTGTTTTTT. Filled out from reference TRBV19 and TRBJ2-2, the complete variable domain reads DGGITQSPKYLFRKEGQNVTLSCEQNLNHDAMYWYRQDPGQGLRLIYYSQIVNDFQKGDIAEGYSVSREKKESFPLTVTSAQKNPTAFYLCASSPRLAGGPVSTGELFFGEGSRLTVL.

V gene TRBV9 combines with J gene TRBJ2-1, with 9 nucleotides matching TRBD1. V gave up 1 base and J gave up 4 bases; unmatched junction bases: 6. CDR3 length equals 16 residues. Germline loops: CDR1 SGDLS, CDR2 YYNGEE. The CDR3 is CASSVLGQGTYNEQFF. The CDR3 DNA follows: TGTGCCAGCAGCGTATTAGGACAGGGGACTTACAATGAGCAGTTCTTC.

This sequence joins TRBV2 and TRBJ2-2; D call uncertain. The CDR3 consists of 13 residues. CDR1 is SNHLY and CDR2 is FYNNEI in the germline V gene. Trimming shortened V by 3 bases and J by 5 bases, and 7 bases separated the two germline ends. The CDR3 sequence is CASSDRRTGELFF. The CDR3 DNA is TGTGCCAGCAGTGACCGTCGGACCGGGGAGCTGTTTTTT.

This clone was seen only once. This chain connects TRBV2 to TRBJ2-7; possible D gene TRBD1, 6 bases. The CDR3 length is 14 residues. The germline CDR1 and CDR2 sequences are SNHLY and FYNNEI. Trimming took off 2 bases at V and 1 base at J, with 9 bases between the two ends. The CDR3 region has the DNA TGTGCCAGCAGTGAATTAGGGGGATCCTACGAGCAGTACTTC. The encoded protein is CASSELGGSYEQYF.

CDR3 residues: CAWTSGRTGVSPLHF. CDR3 DNA sequence: TGTGCCTGGACCTCCGGAAGGACAGGCGTGTCACCCCTCCACTTT. The chain uses TRBV30 and TRBJ1-6, with 7 bases that match TRBD1. CDR1 and CDR2 from the germline V gene are GTSNPN and SVGIG (reference sequence). The CDR3 has 15 amino acids. The trim removed 4 bases at V and 10 bases at J, leaving 13 bases unmatched.

The rearrangement links TRBV7-6 to TRBJ1-2, with TRBD1 identical over 8 bases. The CDR3 contains 17 residues. The J segment lost 7 bases and the V segment lost 3 bases, leaving 16 bases of the junction unmatched. Germline loops: CDR1 SGHVS, CDR2 FNYEAQ. CDR3 bases: TGTGCCAGCAGCTTCGATCCCCTACAGACAGGGGCACGTGGCTACACCTTC. It translates to CASSFDPLQTGARGYTF.

The chain combines TRBV2 with TRBJ1-2; perhaps TRBD1 as D (6 bases). V was pared by 8 bases and J by 4 bases, with 11 bases between. The germline V gene has CDR1 SNHLY and CDR2 FYNNEI. CDR3 length equals 12 residues. The CDR3 nucleotides read TGTGCCAGCCGACAGGCGCTCTATGGCTACACCTTC. It codes for CASRQALYGYTF. Using reference TRBV2 and TRBJ1-2 for the parts outside the CDR3, the full variable domain is EPEVTQTPSHQVTQMGQEVILRCVPISNHLYFYWYRQILGQKVEFLVSFYNNEISEKSEIFDDQFSVERPDGSNFTLKIRSTKLEDSAMYFCASRQALYGYTFGSGTRLTVV.

This chain uses TRBV15 with TRBJ2-7; TRBD2 might be the D (5 bases). The germline CDR1 and CDR2 sequences are LNHNV and YYDKDF (reference sequence). Trimming shortened V by 1 base and J by 5 bases, and 12 bases separated the two germline ends. CDR3 size: 14 residues. The CDR3 coding sequence is TGTGCCACCAGCAGAGTAGGTCAGGAGGACGAGCAGTACTTC. This translates into CATSRVGQEDEQYF.

The chain joins TRBV13 to TRBJ2-3; D unclear. The CDR3 has 14 amino acids. V dropped 5 bases and J dropped 4 bases, with 13 bases sitting between them. Germline CDR1 reads PRHDT; CDR2 reads FYEKMQ (reference sequence). The CDR3 is CASSQTVLADTQYF. In DNA, the CDR3 is TGTGCCAGCAGCCAAACGGTTTTAGCAGATACGCAGTATTTT.

This sequence joins TRBV11-2 and TRBJ1-1, with TRBD1 matching 8 bases. This CDR3 spans 13 amino acids. V shed 6 bases, J shed 5 bases, and the junction held 5 bases outside the gene matches. Germline loops: CDR1 SGHAT, CDR2 FQNNGV. In nucleotides, the CDR3 is TGTGCCAGCAGTAACAACAGGGGGACTGAAGCTTTCTTT. It yields the protein CASSNNRGTEAFF.